Each of the 3 T cell receptor beta chains below was sequenced from the same sample in a study of blood T cells in healthy people across ages. For the second PCR, which ran for roughly 6 to 12 cycles, a sample-barcoded 5' primer and a J-beta primer mix were used. Each CDR3 protein gets one entry after TCRdb re-called the 5' RACE reads with MiXCR. The data show approximately 810,000 distinct CDR3 sequences, under 30% seen once. The sequenced sample consisted of blood. These receptors all stem from a woman of 80 years or more in good health.

This clonotype was counted once. The conserved phenylalanine or tryptophan is not found at the CDR3 terminus, so this likely reflects a read error. J is TRBJ2-6 and V is TRBV6-1, with D perhaps matching TRBD1 or TRBD2 (5 bases each). Trimming cost V 8 bases and J 4 bases, with 24 bases left between them. CDR3 length: 18 amino acids. Germline CDR1 is MNHNS and CDR2 is SASEGT. The CDR3 DNA reads as TGTGCCAGCTCAAGGTCTGGGGGTGGACTTCCCGGGGCCAACGTCCTGACTTGC. This translates into CASSRSGGGLPGANVLTC.

This clonotype was found many times. The V gene is TRBV29-1, the J gene TRBJ2-3, with D possibly called TRBD1 or TRBD2 (5 bases each). This CDR3 comprises 12 residues. V shed 6 bases and J shed 1 base, with 8 bases lying between them. Germline V gene lookup returns CDR1 SQVTM and CDR2 ANQGSEA. The CDR3 sequence is CSVGDRTDTQYF. Here the CDR3 DNA reads TGCAGCGTGGGGGACCGCACAGATACGCAGTATTTT.

Notes on this clonotype: A read error may account for a junction end that differs from germline. This sequence joins TRBV3-1 and TRBJ2-1; the D gene is possibly TRBD1 (5 bases). Germline V lookup: CDR1 LGHDT, CDR2 YNNKEL (reference sequence). The CDR3 is 15 amino acids. The CDR3 sequence: CASGQGQGFYNEQFF. In DNA form, the CDR3 reads TGTGCCAGCGGCCAAGGGCAGGGCTTCTACAATGAGCAGTTCTTC.